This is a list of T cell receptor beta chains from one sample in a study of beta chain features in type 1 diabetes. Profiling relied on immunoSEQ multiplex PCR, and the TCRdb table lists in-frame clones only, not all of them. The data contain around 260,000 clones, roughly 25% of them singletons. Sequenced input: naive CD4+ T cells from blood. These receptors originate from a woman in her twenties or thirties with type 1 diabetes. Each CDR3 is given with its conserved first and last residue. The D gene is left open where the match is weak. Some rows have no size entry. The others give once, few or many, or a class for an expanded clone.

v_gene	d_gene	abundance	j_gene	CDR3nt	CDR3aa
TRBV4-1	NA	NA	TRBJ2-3	TGCGCCAGCAGCCAAGACGGACTTTATACGCAGTATTTT	CASSQDGLYTQYF
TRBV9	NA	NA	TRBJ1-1	TGTGCCAGCAGCGTAGAGCCGGAGGGGTACACTGAAGCTTTCTTT	CASSVEPEGYTEAFF
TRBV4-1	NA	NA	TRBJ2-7	TGCGCCAGCAGCCAACCCGCCGGTTCCTACGAGCAGTACTTC	CASSQPAGSYEQYF
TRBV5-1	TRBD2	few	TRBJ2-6	TGCGCCAGCAGCTTGGAGGGTCTAGCGGGTTACTCTGGGGCCAACGTCCTGACTTTC	CASSLEGLAGYSGANVLTF
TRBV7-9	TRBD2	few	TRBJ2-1	TGTGCCAGCAGCCGAAGGGAGGGCCGAGTTGAGCAGTTCTTC	CASSRREGRVEQFF
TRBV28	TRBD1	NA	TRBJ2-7	TGTGCCAGCAGTTCCGGACAGGGGGCGGCCTACGAGCAGTACTTC	CASSSGQGAAYEQYF
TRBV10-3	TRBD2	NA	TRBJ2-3	TGTGCCATCAGCGGACTAGCGGGAGGGGATACGCAGTATTTT	CAISGLAGGDTQYF
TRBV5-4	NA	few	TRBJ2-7	TGTGCCAGCAGCTTGTATCCGGTCACCTACGAGCAGTACTTC	CASSLYPVTYEQYF
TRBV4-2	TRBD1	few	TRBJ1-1	TGTGCCAGCAGCCGGGGACGGACAGGGGGCACTGAAGCTTTCTTT	CASSRGRTGGTEAFF
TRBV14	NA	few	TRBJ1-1	TGTGCCAGCAGCCCCGGACAAATTGAAGCTTTCTTT	CASSPGQIEAFF
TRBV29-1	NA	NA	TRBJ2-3	TGCAGCGTTGAAGAAATGTCTGGCAGGGCCTCCCGGAGCACAGATACGCAGTATTTT	CSVEEMSGRASRSTDTQYF
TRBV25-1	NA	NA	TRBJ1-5	TGTGCCAGCAGTGATAGGGAGTATCAGCCCCAGCATTTT	CASSDREYQPQHF
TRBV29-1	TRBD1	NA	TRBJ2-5	TGCAGCGTTGCGACAGGGGGTGTATGGACCCAGTACTTC	CSVATGGVWTQYF
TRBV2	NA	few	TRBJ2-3	TGTGCCAGCAGCCCCTCTTTAGCGGAATACACAGATACGCAGTATTTT	CASSPSLAEYTDTQYF
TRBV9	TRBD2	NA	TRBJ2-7	TGTGCCAGCAGCGTAGGGTACGCGGGGGGATCGGGCGAGCAGTACTTC	CASSVGYAGGSGEQYF
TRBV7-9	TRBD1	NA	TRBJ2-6	TGTGCCAGCAGCCCCGGGACAGTCTCTGGGGCCAACGTCCTGACTTTC	CASSPGTVSGANVLTF
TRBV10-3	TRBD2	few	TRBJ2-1	TGTGCCATCAGACCTACAAGCGGGAGCTCCTACAATGAGCAGTTCTTC	CAIRPTSGSSYNEQFF
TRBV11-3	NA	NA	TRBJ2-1	TGTGCCAGCAGCTTATTCGGGGTTGAGCAGTTCTTC	CASSLFGVEQFF
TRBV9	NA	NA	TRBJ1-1	TGTGCCAGCAGCGTTGGTGTAGACACTGAAGCTTTCTTT	CASSVGVDTEAFF
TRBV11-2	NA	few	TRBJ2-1	TGTGCCAGCAGCTTAGTCGGATATCGGGATCGCTCCTACAATGAGCAGTTCTTC	CASSLVGYRDRSYNEQFF
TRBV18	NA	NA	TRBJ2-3	TGTGCCAGCTCGGTACGGGATACGCAGTATTTT	CASSVRDTQYF
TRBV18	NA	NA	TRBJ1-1	TGTGCCAGCTCACCACCGGGGGGAGGTGTGAACACTGAAGCTTTCTTT	CASSPPGGGVNTEAFF
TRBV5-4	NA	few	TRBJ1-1	TGTGCCAGCAGCTTGGACAGACTGAACACTGAAGCTTTCTTT	CASSLDRLNTEAFF
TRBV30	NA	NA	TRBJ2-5	TGTGCCTGGAGTGTCAAAGAGACCCAGTACTTC	CAWSVKETQYF
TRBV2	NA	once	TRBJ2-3	TGTGCCAGCACAGGGTGGGGTACAGATACGCAGTATTTT	CASTGWGTDTQYF
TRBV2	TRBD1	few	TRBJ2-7	TGTGCCACAACCCGGGACAGTTCCTACGAGCAGTACTTC	CATTRDSSYEQYF
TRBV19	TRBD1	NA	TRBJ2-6	TGTGCCGTCAAACAGGGGTCTGGGGCCAACGTCCTGACTTTC	CAVKQGSGANVLTF
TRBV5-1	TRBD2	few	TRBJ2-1	TGCGCCAGCAGCTTGGGGCTAGCGGGAGACTCCTACAATGAGCAGTTCTTC	CASSLGLAGDSYNEQFF
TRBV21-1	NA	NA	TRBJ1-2	TGTGCCAGCAGCAGGGGGCCCCCCGTCGGATATGGCTACACCTTC	CASSRGPPVGYGYTF
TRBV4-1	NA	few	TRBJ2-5	TGCGCCAGCAGCACTCCCAAGAGGTCCGGGAAAGAGACCCAGTACTTC	CASSTPKRSGKETQYF
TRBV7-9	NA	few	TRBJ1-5	TGTGCCAGCAGCGTGGAGGGGCCCCAGCATTTT	CASSVEGPQHF
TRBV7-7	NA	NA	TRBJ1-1	TGTGCTAGCAGCCTGGACAGAGGCGCTGAAGCTTTCTTT	CASSLDRGAEAFF
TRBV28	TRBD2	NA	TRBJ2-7	TGTGCCAGCGGGCTCCGCGTTGGTTCTAGCGGATCCTACGAGCAGTACTTC	CASGLRVGSSGSYEQYF
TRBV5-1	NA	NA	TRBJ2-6	TGCGCCAGCTCGATCTCACGACATAGCTCTGGGGCCAACGTCCTGACTTTC	CASSISRHSSGANVLTF
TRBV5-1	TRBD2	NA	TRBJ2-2	TGCGCCAGCAGCCCCGGGACTAGCGTCAACACCGGGGAGCTGTTTTTT	CASSPGTSVNTGELFF
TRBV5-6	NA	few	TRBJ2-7	TGTGCCAGCAGCTTGACAGATTCCTACGAGCAGTACTTC	CASSLTDSYEQYF
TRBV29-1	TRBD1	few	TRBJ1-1	TGCAGCGCTGGAACAGGGGACACTGAAGCTTTCTTT	CSAGTGDTEAFF
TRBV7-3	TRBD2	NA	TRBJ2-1	TGTGCCAGCAGCTTCGGGACTAGCGGGAGAGATGAGCAGTTCTTC	CASSFGTSGRDEQFF
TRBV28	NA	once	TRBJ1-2	TGTGCCAGCAGTTTCCTTATCTATGGCTACACCTTC	CASSFLIYGYTF
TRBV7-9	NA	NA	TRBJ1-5	TGTGCCAGCAGCCCGGGAGCGGGGGCGCTAAATCAGCCCCAGCATTTT	CASSPGAGALNQPQHF
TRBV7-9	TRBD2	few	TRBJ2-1	TGTGCCAGCAGCCGAACCGGACTAGAGTCCAATGAGCAGTTCTTC	CASSRTGLESNEQFF
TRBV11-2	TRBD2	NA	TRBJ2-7	TGTGCCAGCAGCTTAGATTCCAGCGGGAGTTGGGCCTACGAGCAGTACTTC	CASSLDSSGSWAYEQYF
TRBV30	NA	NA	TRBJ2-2	TGTGCCTGGAGCCCGCCAACCACAGGCACCGGGGAGCTGTTTTTT	CAWSPPTTGTGELFF
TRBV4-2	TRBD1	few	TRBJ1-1	TGTGCCAGCAGCCAAGGACAGGGCCCGAACACTGAAGCTTTCTTT	CASSQGQGPNTEAFF
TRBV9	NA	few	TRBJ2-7	TGTGCCAGCAGCGTAGAAGCAGGGTGGGACGAGCAGTACTTC	CASSVEAGWDEQYF
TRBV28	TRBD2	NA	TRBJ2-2	TGTGCCAGCACCGGGAGGGCGGACGGGGAGCTGTTTTTT	CASTGRADGELFF
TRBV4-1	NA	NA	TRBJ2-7	TGCGCCAGCAGCCAATTGCCAGTAACCTACGAGCAGTACTTC	CASSQLPVTYEQYF
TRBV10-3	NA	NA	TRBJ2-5	TGTGCCATCACCCCGCGGGCCGAGACCCAGTACTTC	CAITPRAETQYF
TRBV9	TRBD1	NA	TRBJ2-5	TGTGCCAGCAGCGTAACGGGACAGGGTCAGAGAGAGACCCAGTACTTC	CASSVTGQGQRETQYF
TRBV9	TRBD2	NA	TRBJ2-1	TGTGCCAGCAGCCCTGTAGTAGCGGGAGGCAATGAGCAGTTCTTC	CASSPVVAGGNEQFF
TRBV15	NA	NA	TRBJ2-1	TGTGCCACCAGCAGGGGAACTAGCAACAATGAGCAGTTCTTC	CATSRGTSNNEQFF
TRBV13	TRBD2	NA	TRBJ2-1	TGTGCCAGCAGCTCGACTAGCGGCAGGAATGAGCAGTTCTTC	CASSSTSGRNEQFF
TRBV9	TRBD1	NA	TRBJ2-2	TGTGCCAGCAGCGGACAGGGATCGACCACCGGGGAGCTGTTTTTT	CASSGQGSTTGELFF
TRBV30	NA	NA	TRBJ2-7	TGTGCCTGGAGTGGGCGTCAAGGGAGGAGCTCCTACGAGCAGTACTTC	CAWSGRQGRSSYEQYF
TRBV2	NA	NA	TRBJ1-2	TGTGCCAGCACGGAGGGGAGGAGAGGCTACACCTTC	CASTEGRRGYTF
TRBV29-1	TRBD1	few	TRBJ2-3	TGCAGCGTAGGGACAGAATGGGATACGCAGTATTTT	CSVGTEWDTQYF
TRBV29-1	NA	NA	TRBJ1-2	TGCAGCGTTGAGGGACACGGCTACTATGGCTACACCTTC	CSVEGHGYYGYTF
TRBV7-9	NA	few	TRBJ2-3	TGTGCCAGCAGCTTAGTAGCCTACACAGATACGCAGTATTTT	CASSLVAYTDTQYF